What follows are 31 T cell receptor beta chains derived from one specimen sequenced in a study of T cells after yellow fever vaccination. TCRdb passed the 5' RACE reads through MiXCR, listing each CDR3 protein once. The table includes 500,000 to 650,000 distinct CDR3 sequences, less than 15% detected once. Here the sequenced sample was PBMCs, taken on the day of the yellow fever booster vaccination. These receptors all come from a man aged 30 to 45 who received the YFV17D yellow fever vaccine.

The V call is TRBV12-3 or TRBV12-4, the J call TRBJ1-2, with D hard to call. Deletions cut 3 bases from V and 8 bases from J, with 13 bases between. The CDR3 spans 13 residues. This CDR3 reads CASSFRGISGYTF. The DNA of the CDR3 is TGTGCCAGCAGTTTTAGAGGGATATCAGGCTACACCTTC.

The J gene is TRBJ2-1, the V gene TRBV12-3 or TRBV12-4; 9 bases are shared with TRBD1. This CDR3 is 13 amino acids long. With 3 bases clipped from V and 9 bases from J, the junction kept 3 bases outside the gene matches. DNA of the CDR3: TGTGCCAGCAGTTTCGGGACAGGGATTGAGCAGTTCTTC. It specifies CASSFGTGIEQFF.

The V gene is TRBV4-3, the J gene TRBJ2-3, with 8 bases that match TRBD2. V was pared by 0 bases and J by 0 bases, with 5 bases of the junction left unmatched. Germline loops: CDR1 LGHNA, CDR2 YSLEER. CDR3 length equals 17 residues. CDR3 in DNA: TGCGCCAGCAGCCAAGATGTAGCTAGCGGGAGCACAGATACGCAGTATTTT. It translates to CASSQDVASGSTDTQYF.

The V gene is TRBV15, the J gene TRBJ2-3; D unresolved. The V gene's germline CDR1 is LNHNV and CDR2 YYDKDF (reference sequence). The CDR3 contains 16 residues. With 4 bases removed from V and 1 base from J, the gap between germline ends came to 15 bases. CDR3 in DNA: TGTGCCACCAGCAACGGACCCGATCGTCGCACAGATACGCAGTATTTT. This encodes CATSNGPDRRTDTQYF.

This clonotype appeared many times. DNA for the CDR3: TGTGCCAGCAGTCTTCGGGACGCCACAGATACGCAGTATTTT. This codes for CASSLRDATDTQYF. The chain is built from TRBV28 and TRBJ2-3, with D tentatively TRBD1 or TRBD2 (5 bases each). Trimming stripped 5 bases from V and 2 bases from J, with 11 bases between. The germline CDR1 and CDR2 sequences are MDHEN and SYDVKM. The CDR3 spans 14 residues.

This clonotype was seen only a few times. The J gene is TRBJ2-7, the V gene TRBV6-1; 8 bases match TRBD1. Germline loops: CDR1 MNHNS, CDR2 SASEGT. V was pared by 7 bases and J by 3 bases, with 14 bases of the junction left unmatched. This CDR3 region has 16 residues. CDR3 region: CASKSQGAGGYYEQYF. For the CDR3, the DNA is TGTGCCAGCAAATCGCAGGGGGCAGGGGGTTACTACGAGCAGTACTTC.

The rearrangement joins TRBV12-3 or TRBV12-4 to TRBJ1-5; D is perhaps TRBD1 (5 bases). The CDR3 contains 13 residues. V was cut by 5 bases and J by 9 bases, with 14 bases left in between. CDR3 coding DNA: TGTGCCAGCAGTAAAGGGACTGAATCGCCCCAGCATTTT. This gives the protein CASSKGTESPQHF.

The gene calls are TRBV18 and TRBJ2-3; 7 positions agree with TRBD2. Looked up from germline, CDR1 is KGHSH and CDR2 is LQKENI. Trimming cost V 6 bases and J 0 bases; bases outside gene matches: 9. The CDR3 is 16 residues long. CDR3 sequence reads: CASSLMRRGSTDTQYF. CDR3 nucleotides: TGTGCCAGCTCCCTCATGAGGCGGGGGAGCACAGATACGCAGTATTTT. Full variable domain (rest looked up from reference TRBV18 and TRBJ2-3): NAGVMQNPRHLVRRRGQEARLRCSPMKGHSHVYWYRQLPEEGLKFMVYLQKENIIDESGMPKERFSAEFPKEGPSILRIQQVVRGDSAAYFCASSLMRRGSTDTQYFGPGTRLTVL.

This clonotype was counted a few times. The rearrangement links TRBV18 to TRBJ1-4; D unclear. Trimming left V 3 bases short and J 6 bases short, with 5 bases between. Germline-derived CDR1 and CDR2 are KGHSH and LQKENI. This CDR3 has 12 residues. The CDR3 reads CASSPPDEKLFF. Written as DNA, the CDR3 is TGTGCCAGCTCACCCCCAGATGAAAAACTGTTTTTT.

V and J are TRBV5-5 and TRBJ1-4; possibly TRBD1 for D (5 bases). Trimming took 5 bases from V and 8 from J, leaving 13 bases between them. This CDR3 has 13 residues. Germline V gene sequence: CDR1 SGHKS, CDR2 YYEKEE (reference sequence). The CDR3 loop reads CASSLLAGEKLFF. CDR3 nucleotide sequence: TGTGCCAGCAGTCTCCTGGCAGGGGAAAAACTGTTTTTT.

This clonotype was observed a handful of times. The V and J genes are TRBV6-1 and TRBJ2-1; tentatively, D is TRBD2 (5 bases). Trimming took 6 bases from V and 7 from J, leaving 16 bases between them. The CDR3 is 14 residues long. Germline V gene data show CDR1 as MNHNS and CDR2 as SASEGT. The CDR3 region is CASRGAGGPNEQFF. CDR3 nucleotide sequence: TGTGCCAGCAGGGGAGCCGGAGGTCCTAATGAGCAGTTCTTC.

The rearrangement uses TRBV5-1 and TRBJ1-1, with D unclear. Germline assignment: CDR1 SGHRS and CDR2 YFSETQ. The CDR3 is 14 amino acids. V lost 4 bases and J 0 bases, leaving 10 bases between the germline ends. CDR3 coding DNA: TGCGCCAGCAGCACGGTAAGGTTGAACACTGAAGCTTTCTTT. Translating it yields CASSTVRLNTEAFF.

This chain joins TRBV7-2 and TRBJ2-4; TRBD2 matches 7 bases. The CDR3 spans 13 residues. Germline CDR1 SGHTA, CDR2 FQGNSA. The J segment lost 10 bases and the V segment lost 6 bases, leaving 9 bases of the junction unmatched. CDR3 sequence (DNA): TGTGCCAGCAGGGCCGGGGGGTGGGAGATTCAGTACTTC. Encoded protein: CASRAGGWEIQYF.

In this sample, this clonotype turned up many times. The chain couples TRBV15 to TRBJ1-1; possibly TRBD1 for D (6 bases). The CDR3 runs to 16 residues. Germline CDR1 LNHNV, CDR2 YYDKDF (reference sequence). V was cut by 1 base and J by 4 bases, with 16 bases left in between. The CDR3 sequence: CATSRGNNKGGTEAFF. CDR3 in DNA: TGTGCCACCAGCAGAGGGAACAACAAGGGGGGCACTGAAGCTTTCTTT.

The chain combines TRBV29-1 with TRBJ2-5; 8 bases line up with TRBD2. The V and J ends lost 7 bases and 1 base, in that order; junction bases with no gene match: 8. Germline values: CDR1 SQVTM, CDR2 ANQGSEA. CDR3 length equals 14 residues. CDR3 protein: CSALGGGGQETQYF. CDR3 bases: TGCAGCGCCCTCGGGGGGGGCGGCCAAGAGACCCAGTACTTC.

This clonotype was picked up a small number of times. Germline and junction disagree at one end, which may indicate a read error. The chain combines TRBV30 with TRBJ2-1; D unclear. CDR1 GTSNPN and CDR2 SVGIG come from the germline V gene (reference sequence). There are 8 residues in the CDR3. The chain's CDR3 is CAYDEQFF. The CDR3, as DNA: TGTGCCTACGATGAGCAGTTCTTC.

This clonotype was observed a few times. The chain has TRBV18 and TRBJ1-6; unclear D gene. V lost 6 bases and J 0 bases, leaving 9 bases between the germline ends. This CDR3 is built from 15 residues. CDR1 KGHSH and CDR2 LQKENI come from the germline V gene. The CDR3 DNA reads TGTGCCAGCTCGACCCAAAGCTCCTATAATTCACCCCTCCACTTT. Translation gives CASSTQSSYNSPLHF.

This clonotype was picked up a small number of times. The chain links TRBV29-1 to TRBJ2-1, with 7 bases lining up with TRBD2. V dropped 6 bases and J dropped 3; count of bases not matched to a gene: 2. The germline CDR1 and CDR2 sequences are SQVTM and ANQGSEA. The CDR3 runs 12 residues. CDR3: CSVLALYNEQFF. CDR3 nucleotide sequence: TGCAGCGTACTAGCGCTCTACAATGAGCAGTTCTTC.

The V call is TRBV18, the J call TRBJ2-4; 8 positions agree with TRBD1. This CDR3 contains 15 residues. V lost 0 bases and J lost 8; bases outside the gene matches: 6. CDR1 is KGHSH, CDR2 LQKENI, per germline. The CDR3 sequence: CASSPPVATGDIQYF. CDR3 coding DNA: TGTGCCAGCTCACCACCGGTGGCGACAGGGGACATTCAGTACTTC.

This clonotype was detected a few times. The chain carries TRBV12-5 and TRBJ2-2; 9 nucleotides match TRBD1. V lost 0 bases to trimming and J lost 5 bases; unmatched junction nucleotides: 4. Germline CDR1 reads LGHNT; CDR2 reads FRNRAP. There are 16 residues in the CDR3. The CDR3 region is CASGLVLTGGTGELFF. The DNA for the CDR3 is TGTGCTAGTGGTTTGGTACTGACAGGGGGTACCGGGGAGCTGTTTTTT. Supplemented by reference TRBV12-5 and TRBJ2-2, the full variable domain reads DARVTQTPRHKVTEMGQEVTMRCQPILGHNTVFWYRQTMMQGLELLAYFRNRAPLDDSGMPKDRFSAEMPDATLATLKIQPSEPRDSAVYFCASGLVLTGGTGELFFGEGSRLTVL.

DNA of the CDR3: TGCGCCAGCGGAACCTCCCTGTTCTTC. Amino acid sequence: CASGTSLFF. The chain employs TRBV10-2 and TRBJ2-1; D is undetermined. CDR3 length equals 9 residues. Looked up from germline, CDR1 is WSHSY and CDR2 is SAAADI. The ends were cut back, 8 bases at V and 15 bases at J, with 11 bases in the middle.

The V call is TRBV7-2, the J call TRBJ2-1; 12 nucleotides agree with TRBD2. The CDR3 is 15 amino acids. With 3 bases clipped from V and 8 bases from J, the junction kept 5 bases outside the gene matches. Germline V gene data show CDR1 as SGHTA and CDR2 as FQGNSA. Written as DNA, the CDR3 is TGTGCCAGCAGCTTGCGACTAGCGGGAGTGTATGAGCAGTTCTTC. It yields the protein CASSLRLAGVYEQFF.

This clonotype has only a few counts. The V and J genes are TRBV7-2 and TRBJ2-1, with 8 bases that match TRBD2. The CDR3 runs to 15 residues. J was trimmed by 4 bases and V by 2 bases; bases with no gene match: 4. Germline V gene sequence: CDR1 SGHTA, CDR2 FQGNSA. CDR3 protein: CASSLIPSGYNEQFF. The CDR3, as DNA: TGTGCCAGCAGCTTAATTCCTAGCGGGTACAATGAGCAGTTCTTC.

This clonotype came up a few times. The J gene is TRBJ2-5, the V gene TRBV29-1, with D tentatively TRBD1 or TRBD2 (5 bases each). Germline values: CDR1 SQVTM, CDR2 ANQGSEA. There are 15 residues in the CDR3. Trimming left V 6 bases short and J 4 bases short, with 21 bases between. The CDR3 DNA sequence: TGCAGCGTGAGGGACCACACGAAAAAGGGAGAGACCCAGTACTTC. Amino acids: CSVRDHTKKGETQYF.

The genes are TRBV3-1 and TRBJ2-2, with D possibly TRBD1 on 6 matching bases. V was shortened by 2 bases and J by 2 bases, with 9 bases between the two germline ends. Germline V gene lookup returns CDR1 LGHDT and CDR2 YNNKEL (reference sequence). The CDR3 contains 15 residues. The CDR3 region is CASSQFRGNTGELFF. In nucleotides, the CDR3 is TGTGCCAGCAGCCAATTCAGGGGAAACACCGGGGAGCTGTTTTTT.

The chain recombines TRBV29-1 with TRBJ2-3, with 16 bases matching TRBD2. The germline gives CDR1 SQVTM, CDR2 ANQGSEA. The CDR3 runs 17 residues. Trimming took 4 bases from V and 1 from J; bases not matched to a gene: 5. This CDR3 reads CSVGGLAGGRGTDTQYF. The CDR3 DNA follows: TGCAGCGTTGGGGGACTAGCGGGAGGGCGCGGCACAGATACGCAGTATTTT.

The chain links TRBV6-1 to TRBJ2-7; 7 bases line up with TRBD1. Germline V lookup: CDR1 MNHNS, CDR2 SASEGT. This CDR3 region has 15 residues. V shed 6 bases and J 1 base; nucleotides not matched to a gene: 9. In DNA, the CDR3 is TGTGCCAGCAGGAGGGGGCTAGACTCTTCCTACGAGCAGTACTTC. Translating it yields CASRRGLDSSYEQYF.

This clonotype was observed a handful of times. The V and J genes are TRBV28 and TRBJ2-2; 7 nucleotides match TRBD1. The CDR3 loop spans 16 amino acids. Germline V gene lookup returns CDR1 MDHEN and CDR2 SYDVKM. J gave up 2 bases and V 6 bases, and 9 bases lay outside the gene matches. The CDR3 bases are TGTGCCAGCAGGCCTACAGGGGCCCAAAACACCGGGGAGCTGTTTTTT. As protein: CASRPTGAQNTGELFF.

The sample holds many counts of this clonotype. This chain joins TRBV7-7 and TRBJ2-7; 9 bases agree with TRBD1. The CDR3 contains 14 residues. V shed 4 bases and J 6 bases; nucleotides not matched to a gene: 7. Per the germline V gene, CDR1 is SSHAT and CDR2 is FNYEAQ (reference sequence). The DNA of the CDR3 is TGTGCCAGCAGCTCGGACAGGGGCTTCGGCGAGCAGTACTTC. Translating gives CASSSDRGFGEQYF.

This clonotype occurred a few times. The chain combines TRBV30 with TRBJ2-5; 14 nucleotides align to TRBD2. J was trimmed by 4 bases and V by 2 bases; bases with no gene match: 6. This CDR3 spans 16 amino acids. Germline V lookup: CDR1 GTSNPN, CDR2 SVGIG (reference sequence). The CDR3 here is CAWSRGLAGVGETQYF. CDR3 nucleotide sequence: TGTGCCTGGAGTCGGGGACTAGCGGGAGTTGGAGAGACCCAGTACTTC. The full variable domain, in which reference TRBV30 and TRBJ2-5 provide the parts outside the CDR3, is SQTIHQWPATLVQPVGSPLSLECTVEGTSNPNLYWYRQAAGRGLQLLFYSVGIGQISSEVPQNLSASRPQDRQFILSSKKLLLSDSGFYLCAWSRGLAGVGETQYFGPGTRLLVL.

This clonotype was counted only a few times. The chain employs TRBV5-5 and TRBJ2-1; the match to TRBD2 covers 7 bases. In germline, CDR1 is SGHKS, CDR2 YYEKEE (reference sequence). The CDR3 contains 16 residues. The V and J ends lost 2 bases and 1 base, in that order; junction bases with no gene match: 6. CDR3 bases: TGTGCCAGCAGCTTCTCGGCGGGAGCTTCCTACAATGAGCAGTTCTTC. It translates to CASSFSAGASYNEQFF.